These 11 T cell receptor beta chains were all obtained from the same sample, sequenced in a study of Ad26.COV2.S vaccination and SARS-CoV-2 variants. Profiling relied on immunoSEQ multiplex PCR, and the TCRdb table lists in-frame clones only, not all of them. This sample yields 440,000 or so clones, of which 80% to 95% are seen a single time; around 1.7% belongs to the top ten. Treatment of the sample: 15 to 20 received Ad26.COV2.S at low or high dose, single or two shots; five or six received placebo; per-sample allocation not given. On day 63 after the first injection, vaccine and placebo recipients gave samples. This specimen was peripheral blood, taken in a trial of Ad26.COV2.S vaccine versus placebo. Source of these receptors: a person aged 18-65 years who received the Ad26.COV2.S COVID-19 vaccine or a placebo.

The chain carries TRBV7-8 and TRBJ2-4, with D possibly TRBD1 on 6 matching bases. V lost 3 bases and J 8 bases, leaving 14 bases between the germline ends. The CDR3 length is 14 residues. CDR1 SGHVS and CDR2 FQNEAQ come from the germline V gene. The CDR3 sequence: CASSFGQPRDIQYF. CDR3 sequence (DNA): TGTGCCAGCAGCTTCGGACAGCCGAGGGACATTCAGTACTTC.

The chain joins TRBV6-1 to TRBJ1-1; D is undetermined. The length of the CDR3 is 14 residues. Trimming shortened V by 2 bases and J by 1 base, and 8 bases separated the two germline ends. Looked up from germline, CDR1 is MNHNS and CDR2 is SASEGT. In nucleotides, the CDR3 is TGTGCCAGCAGTGAACGACACCCGAACACTGAAGCTTTCTTT. Translation: CASSERHPNTEAFF.

This chain links TRBV18 with TRBJ2-1; the D gene is possibly TRBD2 (7 bases). Germline values: CDR1 KGHSH, CDR2 LQKENI. This CDR3 contains 15 residues. The V end was cut by 1 base, the J end by 3 bases, with 10 bases between. CDR3 DNA: TGTGCCAGCTCACCACAGGGGGGGCTCTACAATGAGCAGTTCTTC. Residues: CASSPQGGLYNEQFF. The whole variable domain, remainder taken from reference TRBV18 and TRBJ2-1, is NAGVMQNPRHLVRRRGQEARLRCSPMKGHSHVYWYRQLPEEGLKFMVYLQKENIIDESGMPKERFSAEFPKEGPSILRIQQVVRGDSAAYFCASSPQGGLYNEQFFGPGTRLTVL.

This clone was seen once. V is TRBV5-4 and J is TRBJ2-3; the D is unclear. Trimming removed 0 bases from V and 3 bases from J, with 17 bases in between. The germline CDR1 and CDR2 sequences are SGHNT and YYREEE (reference sequence). CDR3 length equals 17 residues. The DNA of the CDR3 is TGTGCCAGCAGCTTGGCCAATGGGTTTTCTGGGACAGATACGCAGTATTTT. This sequence encodes CASSLANGFSGTDTQYF.

The chain employs TRBV6-2 or TRBV6-3 and TRBJ1-2; D perhaps matches TRBD1 (5 bases). There are 17 residues in the CDR3. Germline V gene lookup returns CDR1 MNHEY and CDR2 SVGEGT. Deletions cut 0 bases from V and 5 bases from J, with 19 bases between. CDR3 residues: CASSYSNPSGTEYGYTF. The CDR3 region has the DNA TGTGCCAGCAGTTACTCCAACCCATCCGGGACGGAGTATGGCTACACCTTC.

The V gene is TRBV6-2 or TRBV6-3, the J gene TRBJ2-3; D possibly uses TRBD1 or TRBD2 (6 bases each). This CDR3 spans 13 amino acids. Germline V lookup: CDR1 MNHEY, CDR2 SVGEGT. With 4 bases removed from V and 10 bases from J, the gap between germline ends came to 15 bases. The CDR3 region is CASSLSGAGSQYF. The DNA for the CDR3 is TGTGCCAGCAGTTTGTCGGGGGCCGGGTCGCAGTATTTT.

This chain joins TRBV30 and TRBJ2-5; 9 positions agree with TRBD2. The CDR3 has 14 amino acids. CDR1 is GTSNPN, CDR2 SVGIG, per germline (reference sequence). The trim removed 6 bases at V and 5 bases at J, leaving 10 bases unmatched. CDR3: CACIAIAGVETQYF. Written as DNA, the CDR3 is TGTGCCTGTATTGCTATAGCGGGGGTGGAGACCCAGTACTTC.

The genes are TRBV28 and TRBJ1-5; D uncertain. Trimming cost V 6 bases and J 4 bases, with 7 bases left between them. The CDR3 spans 12 residues. Germline CDR1 is MDHEN and CDR2 is SYDVKM. CDR3 sequence: CASRRVNQPQHF. CDR3 nucleotides: TGTGCCAGCAGGAGAGTAAATCAGCCCCAGCATTTT.

This rearrangement joins TRBV19 to TRBJ1-5; tentatively, D is TRBD1 (5 bases). V lost 2 bases, J lost 5 bases, and 10 bases lay in between. Germline values: CDR1 LNHDA, CDR2 SQIVND (reference sequence). The CDR3 is 14 residues long. The CDR3 DNA is TGTGCCAGTAGTATATTTTTGGGGGATCAGCCCCAGCATTTT. Translating it yields CASSIFLGDQPQHF. Using reference TRBV19 and TRBJ1-5 for the parts outside the CDR3, the full variable domain is DGGITQSPKYLFRKEGQNVTLSCEQNLNHDAMYWYRQDPGQGLRLIYYSQIVNDFQKGDIAEGYSVSREKKESFPLTVTSAQKNPTAFYLCASSIFLGDQPQHFGDGTRLSIL.

CDR3 DNA: TGTGCCAGCAGCTTGGTTTTGGGTTCCTACGAGCAGTACTTC. Protein sequence: CASSLVLGSYEQYF. The chain employs TRBV5-4 and TRBJ2-7; unclear D gene. The CDR3 totals 14 residues. Germline V lookup: CDR1 SGHNT, CDR2 YYREEE (reference sequence). The V end was cut by 0 bases, the J end by 1 base, with 8 bases between. The full variable domain, its missing parts supplied by reference TRBV5-4 and TRBJ2-7, is ETGVTQSPTHLIKTRGQQVTLRCSSQSGHNTVSWYQQALGQGPQFIFQYYREEENGRGNFPPRFSGLQFPNYSSELNVNALELDDSALYLCASSLVLGSYEQYFGPGTRLTVT.

The chain is built from TRBV5-1 and TRBJ2-2, with 10 positions matching TRBD2. Germline assignment: CDR1 SGHRS and CDR2 YFSETQ. This CDR3 has 16 amino acids. V shed 4 bases and J 0 bases; nucleotides not matched to a gene: 3. CDR3 sequence: CASSRGLAANTGELFF. Here the CDR3 DNA reads TGCGCCAGCAGCCGAGGACTAGCGGCGAACACCGGGGAGCTGTTTTTT. Full variable domain (rest looked up from reference TRBV5-1 and TRBJ2-2): KAGVTQTPRYLIKTRGQQVTLSCSPISGHRSVSWYQQTPGQGLQFLFEYFSETQRNKGNFPGRFSGRQFSNSRSEMNVSTLELGDSALYLCASSRGLAANTGELFFGEGSRLTVL.